Shown below are 29 T cell receptor beta chains from a single sample sequenced in a study of shared clonotypes between healthy human individuals. Data came from immunoSEQ multiplex PCR; TCRdb stores just in-frame clones and leaves some out. This sample yields more than 2 million clones, of which around 95% are seen a single time; about 0.13% belongs to the top ten. Source material: naive CD4+ T cells sorted from blood. Subset indicated: CD45RA+ positively selected. These TCRs come from a man between 18 and 29 years old in good health.

The gene calls are TRBV5-4 and TRBJ2-4; 11 bases match TRBD2. The CDR3 contains 15 residues. Trimming took 4 bases from V and 6 from J; bases not matched to a gene: 6. CDR1 is SGHNT and CDR2 is YYREEE in the germline V gene (reference sequence). CDR3 in DNA: TGTGCCAGCAGCACCGGGACTAGCGGATTAAACATTCAGTACTTC. Protein sequence: CASSTGTSGLNIQYF.

The gene calls are TRBV6-1 and TRBJ1-2; 10 positions match TRBD1. Trimming took 4 bases from V and 13 from J; bases not matched to a gene: 12. This CDR3 spans 14 amino acids. Germline V gives CDR1 MNHNS, CDR2 SASEGT. DNA of the CDR3: TGTGCCAGCAGTGTTAGTCCGGGACAGGGGTGGTGCACCTTC. Its translation is CASSVSPGQGWCTF.

This chain joins TRBV28 and TRBJ1-5; D unclear. The CDR3 is made up of 15 amino acids. Trimming took off 2 bases at V and 2 bases at J, with 10 bases between the two ends. The germline V gene encodes CDR1 MDHEN and CDR2 SYDVKM. In nucleotides, the CDR3 is TGTGCCAGCAGTTTACTTTCCTCGGGCAATCAGCCCCAGCATTTT. As protein: CASSLLSSGNQPQHF. Full variable domain (remainder filled in from reference TRBV28 and TRBJ1-5): DVKVTQSSRYLVKRTGEKVFLECVQDMDHENMFWYRQDPGLGLRLIYFSYDVKMKEKGDIPEGYSVSREKKERFSLILESASTNQTSMYLCASSLLSSGNQPQHFGDGTRLSIL.

V usage is TRBV7-9 and J usage is TRBJ2-5, with D possibly being TRBD2 (5 bases). Germline V CDR1 and CDR2: SEHNR, FQNEAQ (reference sequence). The CDR3 is made up of 16 amino acids. The V end lost 2 bases, the J end lost 5 bases, and 18 bases lay between the germline ends. The CDR3 protein is CASSLLLPGPGETQYF. The CDR3 nucleotides are TGTGCCAGCAGCTTACTTCTTCCCGGGCCGGGGGAGACCCAGTACTTC. The variable domain in full, with the rest retrieved from reference TRBV7-9 and TRBJ2-5, is DTGVSQNPRHKITKRGQNVTFRCDPISEHNRLYWYRQTLGQGPEFLTYFQNEAQLEKSRLLSDRFSAERPKGSFSTLEIQRTEQGDSAMYLCASSLLLPGPGETQYFGPGTRLLVL.

The chain combines TRBV4-1 with TRBJ1-6, with TRBD1 matching over 7 bases. The junction had 4 bases not matched to a gene; V was cut back by 5 bases and J by 3 bases. This CDR3 spans 15 amino acids. Germline V gives CDR1 MGHRA, CDR2 YSYEKL. The CDR3 protein is CASSARDSYNSPLHF. For the CDR3, the DNA is TGCGCCAGCAGCGCCCGGGACAGCTATAATTCACCCCTCCACTTT.

V usage is TRBV18 and J usage is TRBJ2-2; 7 positions match TRBD1. Trimming took 5 bases from V and 3 from J; bases not matched to a gene: 6. Germline V gene data show CDR1 as KGHSH and CDR2 as LQKENI. The CDR3 totals 15 residues. CDR3: CASSSRQGDTGELFF. The CDR3 DNA reads as TGTGCCAGCTCATCCCGACAGGGTGACACCGGGGAGCTGTTTTTT.

Concerning this clone: Other DNA sequences within the sample encode an identical CDR3. V gene TRBV6-5 combines with J gene TRBJ2-5; the D is unclear. This CDR3 comprises 10 residues. Germline V gene lookup returns CDR1 MNHEY and CDR2 SVGAGI. Trimming removed 6 bases at V and 4 bases at J, with 3 bases between. In DNA, the CDR3 is TGTGCCAGCAGAGGAGAGACCCAGTACTTC. Residues: CASRGETQYF.

As for this clone: The sample holds other DNA sequences that translate to the same CDR3. The chain joins TRBV7-8 to TRBJ2-7, with D tentatively TRBD1 or TRBD2 (5 bases each). CDR1 and CDR2 from the germline V gene are SGHVS and FQNEAQ. CDR3 length equals 14 residues. V was shortened by 1 base and J by 3 bases, with 10 bases between the two germline ends. CDR3 nucleotide sequence: TGTGCCAGCAGCTTAGGAGGGGTTAGCTACGAGCAGTACTTC. It specifies CASSLGGVSYEQYF. Full variable domain (remainder filled in from reference TRBV7-8 and TRBJ2-7): GAGVSQSPRYKVAKRGQDVALRCDPISGHVSLFWYQQALGQGPEFLTYFQNEAQLDKSGLPSDRFFAERPEGSVSTLKIQRTQQEDSAVYLCASSLGGVSYEQYFGPGTRLTVT.

J is TRBJ2-7 and V is TRBV10-2; the match to TRBD2 covers 8 bases. V shed 0 bases, J shed 5 bases, and the junction held 15 bases outside the gene matches. Germline V gene lookup returns CDR1 WSHSY and CDR2 SAAADI. The CDR3 extends over 18 amino acids. CDR3 loop: CASSESRPGRVTMDEQYF. In nucleotides, the CDR3 is TGCGCCAGCAGTGAGTCGAGACCCGGGAGGGTGACTATGGACGAGCAGTACTTC.

J is TRBJ2-1 and V is TRBV20-1; a weak D match, TRBD1 (6 bases). Looked up from germline, CDR1 is DFQATT and CDR2 is SNEGSKA (reference sequence). V was clipped by 5 bases and J by 6 bases, with 8 bases between them. The CDR3 totals 11 residues. Here the CDR3 reads CSALGANEQFF. The DNA for the CDR3 is TGCAGTGCTTTGGGGGCCAATGAGCAGTTCTTC.

The chain carries TRBV30 and TRBJ1-3, with unresolved D. Germline V lookup: CDR1 GTSNPN, CDR2 SVGIG (reference sequence). The CDR3 totals 11 residues. The V end was cut by 4 bases, the J end by 13 bases, with 14 bases between. CDR3 in DNA: TGTGCCTGGATTGTTGAGACTATGATATATTTT. As protein: CAWIVETMIYF.

On this clone: The same CDR3 arises from other DNA sequences in this sample as well. This chain links TRBV19 with TRBJ2-5; D gene uncertain. CDR3 length: 11 residues. Looked up from germline, CDR1 is LNHDA and CDR2 is SQIVND (reference sequence). Deletions cut 3 bases from V and 4 bases from J, with 3 bases between. CDR3 protein: CASSIRETQYF. DNA for the CDR3: TGTGCCAGTAGTATTAGAGAGACCCAGTACTTC.

The chain couples TRBV6-5 to TRBJ1-5, with D uncertain. CDR1 MNHEY and CDR2 SVGAGI come from the germline V gene. This CDR3 is 13 amino acids long. The V and J ends lost 5 bases and 3 bases respectively, with 8 bases between them. CDR3 nucleotides: TGTGCCAGCAGTCCATGGACCAATCAGCCCCAGCATTTT. It specifies CASSPWTNQPQHF.

This clone has just a few counts. The CDR3 DNA reads TGTGCCAGCAGCTTAGATTTTCAGCCCCAGCATTTT. Amino acids: CASSLDFQPQHF. V is TRBV7-2 and J is TRBJ1-5; no reliable D call. The length of the CDR3 is 12 residues. Trimming pared 1 base from V and 6 bases from J, leaving 4 bases between. The V gene's germline CDR1 is SGHTA and CDR2 FQGNSA.

The genes are TRBV5-5 and TRBJ2-7; the match to TRBD2 covers 14 bases. J gave up 6 bases and V 2 bases, and 7 bases lay outside the gene matches. This CDR3 region has 16 residues. Per the germline V gene, CDR1 is SGHKS and CDR2 is YYEKEE (reference sequence). The CDR3 DNA reads as TGTGCCAGCAGCTTTACGACTAGCGGGGGGGCCGTCGAGCAGTACTTC. Translated, it gives CASSFTTSGGAVEQYF.

The chain employs TRBV5-6 and TRBJ1-5, with unresolved D. The length of the CDR3 is 17 residues. Trimming removed 0 bases from V and 0 bases from J, with 13 bases in between. Germline V gene sequence: CDR1 SGHDT, CDR2 YYEEEE. CDR3 in amino acids: CASSLGSQLYSNQPQHF. In DNA, the CDR3 is TGTGCCAGCAGCTTGGGGTCACAGCTTTATAGCAATCAGCCCCAGCATTTT.

On this clone itself: An end of the junction does not agree with germline; a read error may underlie this. The V gene is TRBV7-8, the J gene TRBJ1-4; D gene ambiguous. The germline V gene has CDR1 SGHVS and CDR2 FQNEAQ. This CDR3 is built from 16 residues. CDR3: CASGLAYPVDGEKLFF. The DNA of the CDR3 is TGTGCCAGCGGCTTGGCCTATCCGGTTGATGGGGAAAAACTGTTTTTT.

The chain carries TRBV10-1 and TRBJ1-6, with 7 bases aligning to TRBD1. The germline CDR1 and CDR2 sequences are WNHNN and SYGVQD (reference sequence). V trimming: 6 bases; J trimming: 7 bases; junction bases outside the gene matches: 6. This CDR3 region has 14 residues. Written as DNA, the CDR3 is TGCGCCAGCAGCCGGGACAGCTGGAATTCACCCCTCCACTTT. Protein sequence: CASSRDSWNSPLHF.

The V and J genes are TRBV28 and TRBJ1-5, with 7 nucleotides matching TRBD1. CDR1 and CDR2 (germline): MDHEN, SYDVKM. The CDR3 length is 12 residues. Trimming took 6 bases from V and 6 from J; bases not matched to a gene: 2. Here the CDR3 reads CASRGTAQPQHF. DNA of the CDR3: TGTGCCAGCAGAGGGACAGCTCAGCCCCAGCATTTT.

This chain connects TRBV10-3 to TRBJ2-1; D unclear. The germline CDR1 and CDR2 sequences are ENHRY and SYGVKD. This CDR3 region has 15 residues. Trimming removed 0 bases at V and 6 bases at J, with 12 bases between. The CDR3 DNA sequence: TGTGCCATCAGTGAGTCCGCTAGTCCCAGCAATGAGCAGTTCTTC. This translates into CAISESASPSNEQFF.

The chain uses TRBV5-1 and TRBJ1-6, with D hard to call. Trimming cost V 0 bases and J 7 bases, with 11 bases left between them. The length of the CDR3 is 15 residues. The germline CDR1 and CDR2 sequences are SGHRS and YFSETQ. The CDR3 DNA sequence: TGCGCCAGCAGCTTGGCAGAAGCCCCCAATTCACCCCTCCACTTT. Translating gives CASSLAEAPNSPLHF.

The chain has TRBV5-1 and TRBJ2-3, with 9 bases that match TRBD2. V lost 4 bases to trimming and J lost 4 bases; unmatched junction nucleotides: 10. CDR3 length: 16 residues. From germline, CDR1 is SGHRS and CDR2 YFSETQ. CDR3 amino acids: CASSRGSGSNADTQYF. The CDR3 bases are TGCGCCAGCAGCCGGGGTAGCGGGAGTAACGCAGATACGCAGTATTTT. Supplemented by reference TRBV5-1 and TRBJ2-3, the full variable domain reads KAGVTQTPRYLIKTRGQQVTLSCSPISGHRSVSWYQQTPGQGLQFLFEYFSETQRNKGNFPGRFSGRQFSNSRSEMNVSTLELGDSALYLCASSRGSGSNADTQYFGPGTRLTVL.

The CDR3 nucleotides are TGCGCCAGCAGCCGTCTCCCCGGGGGAAACTACGAGCAGTACTTC. Amino acid sequence: CASSRLPGGNYEQYF. The rearrangement uses TRBV4-1 and TRBJ2-7, with D perhaps matching TRBD2 (6 bases). Germline-derived CDR1 and CDR2 are MGHRA and YSYEKL. This CDR3 spans 15 amino acids. Trimming left V 4 bases short and J 3 bases short, with 16 bases between.

Written as DNA, the CDR3 is TGTGCCATCTCGGAGCATACCTCCTACGAGCAGTACTTC. Translating gives CAISEHTSYEQYF. This chain connects TRBV10-3 to TRBJ2-7; D unresolved. CDR3 size: 13 residues. Germline V gene lookup returns CDR1 ENHRY and CDR2 SYGVKD. Trimming shortened V by 8 bases and J by 0 bases, and 11 bases separated the two germline ends.

A remark on this clone: Other DNA sequences from this sample encode an identical CDR3 as well. The rearrangement links TRBV30 to TRBJ2-5; D is tentatively TRBD1 or TRBD2 (5 bases each). This CDR3 contains 13 residues. From germline, CDR1 is GTSNPN and CDR2 SVGIG (reference sequence). Trimming took 2 bases from V and 2 from J, leaving 9 bases between them. In DNA form, the CDR3 reads TGTGCCTGGAGTCGGGGCGGGCAAGAGACCCAGTACTTC. Translated: CAWSRGGQETQYF.

The CDR3 sequence: CASSEGGLLSTDTQYF. The CDR3, as DNA: TGCGCCAGCAGTGAGGGGGGCCTCTTGAGCACAGATACGCAGTATTTT. The V call is TRBV10-2, the J call TRBJ2-3; TRBD1 might be the D (6 bases). In germline, CDR1 is WSHSY, CDR2 SAAADI. The V gene lost 2 bases and the J gene lost 0 bases, with 12 bases spanning the gap. The CDR3 has 16 residues.

The rearrangement links TRBV11-2 to TRBJ1-3; TRBD1 matches at 7 bases. The CDR3 length is 12 residues. Trimming removed 5 bases from V and 14 bases from J; junction bases left unmatched: 9. Germline V gene data show CDR1 as SGHAT and CDR2 as FQNNGV. In nucleotides, the CDR3 is TGTGCCAGCAGCGCGAGCCCCGGGACAGTATATTTT. Its translation is CASSASPGTVYF.

The chain recombines TRBV6-1 with TRBJ1-3, with D possibly being TRBD1 (6 bases). V gave up 8 bases and J gave up 0 bases, with 14 bases separating them. This CDR3 spans 15 amino acids. CDR1 and CDR2 (germline): MNHNS, SASEGT. CDR3 DNA: TGTGCCAGCGGAAACAGGGAAACCTCTGGAAACACCATATATTTT. This encodes CASGNRETSGNTIYF.

This chain connects TRBV18 to TRBJ1-1; D may be TRBD1 (5 bases). V was trimmed by 6 bases and J by 1 base, leaving 6 bases between them. This CDR3 has 12 residues. Germline CDR1 KGHSH, CDR2 LQKENI. Here the CDR3 DNA reads TGTGCCAGCTCGGGGCAGAACACTGAAGCTTTCTTT. Protein sequence: CASSGQNTEAFF.